The 2 T cell receptor beta chains below come from one sample, sequenced in a study of blood T cell repertoires in COVID-19. TCRdb's table, derived via immunoSEQ multiplex PCR, lists solely in-frame clones and lacks some. The sample lists about 220,000 clones; almost 90% were seen once. The sequencing sample was made of PBMCs or T cells enriched from blood (not recorded which). The source of these receptors is a woman between 45 and 65 years old with acute COVID-19.

This chain connects TRBV9 to TRBJ2-2, with TRBD2 matching over 14 bases. Trimming removed 6 bases from V and 1 base from J; junction bases left unmatched: 8. CDR3 length equals 18 residues. Germline assignment: CDR1 SGDLS and CDR2 YYNGEE. This CDR3 is CASNQGLAGEGNTGELFF. DNA of the CDR3: TGTGCCAGCAACCAGGGACTAGCGGGAGAAGGGAACACCGGGGAGCTGTTTTTT. The complete variable domain, with remaining parts taken from reference TRBV9 and TRBJ2-2, reads DSGVTQTPKHLITATGQRVTLRCSPRSGDLSVYWYQQSLDQGLQFLIQYYNGEERAKGNILERFSAQQFPDLHSELNLSSLELGDSALYFCASNQGLAGEGNTGELFFGEGSRLTVL.

This sequence joins TRBV18 and TRBJ2-6; 11 bases fit TRBD1. J gave up 3 bases and V 4 bases, and 8 bases lay outside the gene matches. The CDR3 spans 18 residues. Germline CDR1 is KGHSH and CDR2 is LQKENI. In DNA, the CDR3 is TGTGCCAGCTCACTTATGGACAGGGGGCCAGATGGGGCCAACGTCCTGACTTTC. Its translation is CASSLMDRGPDGANVLTF.